The 8 T cell receptor beta chains given below trace back to one sample, sequenced in a study of cytomegalovirus exposure and HLA in healthy donors. 60 Vbeta and 13 Jbeta primers were used in PCR. TCRdb's table, derived via immunoSEQ multiplex PCR, lists solely in-frame clones and lacks some. The sample carries 150,000 to 200,000 clones, about 80% recorded once. Sequencing was performed on PBMCs. These TCRs come from a middle-aged man in good health and CMV-seropositive.

The genes are TRBV5-1 and TRBJ1-5; D possibly corresponds to TRBD1 (5 bases). The germline V gene encodes CDR1 SGHRS and CDR2 YFSETQ. The CDR3 has 14 amino acids. Deletions cut 5 bases from V and 1 base from J, with 10 bases between. CDR3 amino acids: CASRWTPSNQPQHF. CDR3 nucleotide sequence: TGCGCCAGCAGGTGGACACCAAGCAATCAGCCCCAGCATTTT.

The V call is TRBV29-1, the J call TRBJ1-2; 9 bases are a match to TRBD1. Germline V gene sequence: CDR1 SQVTM, CDR2 ANQGSEA. V shed 2 bases and J 7 bases; nucleotides not matched to a gene: 5. This CDR3 comprises 13 residues. DNA for the CDR3: TGCAGCGTTGAATCAGGGACAGGGTCTGGCTACACCTTC. It codes for CSVESGTGSGYTF.

V usage is TRBV4-2 and J usage is TRBJ2-3; TRBD2 agrees at 11 bases. CDR3 size: 19 residues. Germline V gene data show CDR1 as LGHNA and CDR2 as YNFKEQ. Trimming removed 0 bases from V and 0 bases from J; junction bases left unmatched: 8. The CDR3 sequence is CASSQDKGSGGASTDTQYF. The CDR3 DNA reads as TGTGCCAGCAGCCAAGATAAGGGTAGCGGGGGGGCTAGCACAGATACGCAGTATTTT.

The gene calls are TRBV27 and TRBJ1-1; D might be TRBD1 (5 bases). The CDR3 spans 13 residues. V was trimmed by 5 bases and J by 5 bases, leaving 12 bases between them. Per the germline V gene, CDR1 is MNHEY and CDR2 is SMNVEV (reference sequence). For the CDR3, the DNA is TGTGCCAGCAGTGTCGGGGGTTGGACTGAAGCTTTCTTT. Residues: CASSVGGWTEAFF.

The chain carries TRBV28 and TRBJ1-5; tentative D call: TRBD1 (5 bases). This CDR3 spans 14 amino acids. Germline values: CDR1 MDHEN, CDR2 SYDVKM. V was clipped by 6 bases and J by 4 bases, with 13 bases between them. The CDR3 region has the DNA TGTGCCAGCAGCGACCCCAGGGTAAATCAGCCCCAGCATTTT. Encoded protein: CASSDPRVNQPQHF.

The chain links TRBV28 to TRBJ2-7, with 8 nucleotides matching TRBD2. The CDR3 has 14 amino acids. V dropped 5 bases and J dropped 8; count of bases not matched to a gene: 11. Germline CDR1 and CDR2: MDHEN and SYDVKM. Here the CDR3 DNA reads TGTGCCAGCAGTCCCCGGGGGGGGCAGCATAAGCAGTACGTC. Its translation: CASSPRGGQHKQYV.

This clone was recorded only once. CDR3 bases: TGTGCCAGCAGCCACGGGGACAGGGAGAACACTGAAGCTTTCTTT. It specifies CASSHGDRENTEAFF. V usage is TRBV4-2 and J usage is TRBJ1-1; TRBD1 matches 9 bases. Trimming at V came to 3 bases and at J to 1 base, leaving 3 bases not matched to a gene. The V gene's germline CDR1 is LGHNA and CDR2 YNFKEQ. The CDR3 extends over 15 amino acids.

The CDR3 sequence is CASKGSGVVEKLFF. CDR3 DNA: TGTGCCAGCAAGGGATCAGGGGTTGTAGAAAAACTGTTTTTT. J is TRBJ1-4 and V is TRBV2; TRBD1 might be the D (6 bases). Trimming took off 7 bases at V and 8 bases at J, with 17 bases between the two ends. This CDR3 comprises 14 residues. Germline lookup yields CDR1 SNHLY and CDR2 FYNNEI.